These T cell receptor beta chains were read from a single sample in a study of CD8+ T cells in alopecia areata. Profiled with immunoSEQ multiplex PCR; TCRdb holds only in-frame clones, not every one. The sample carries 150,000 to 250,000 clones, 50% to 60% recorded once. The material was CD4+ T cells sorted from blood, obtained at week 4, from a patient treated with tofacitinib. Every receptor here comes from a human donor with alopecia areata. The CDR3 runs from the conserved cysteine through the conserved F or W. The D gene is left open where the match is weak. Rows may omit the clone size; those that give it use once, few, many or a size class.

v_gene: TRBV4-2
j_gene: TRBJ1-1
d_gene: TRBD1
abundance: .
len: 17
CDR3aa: CASSQPGQAGTDTEAFF
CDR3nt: TGTGCCAGCAGCCAGCCGGGACAGGCGGGTACGGACACTGAAGCTTTCTTT

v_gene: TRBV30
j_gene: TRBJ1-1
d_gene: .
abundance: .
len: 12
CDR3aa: CARRHWNTEAFF
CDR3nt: TGTGCCCGCCGTCACTGGAACACTGAAGCTTTCTTT

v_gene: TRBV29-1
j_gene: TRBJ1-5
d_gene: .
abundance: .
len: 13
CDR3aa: CSVGSYSNQPQHF
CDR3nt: TGCAGCGTCGGATCCTATAGCAATCAGCCCCAGCATTTT

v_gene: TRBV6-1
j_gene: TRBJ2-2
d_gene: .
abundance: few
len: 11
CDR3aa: CASRDFGELFF
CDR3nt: TGTGCCAGCAGGGACTTCGGGGAGCTGTTTTTT

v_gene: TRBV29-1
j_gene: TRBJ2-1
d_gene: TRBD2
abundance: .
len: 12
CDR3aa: CSGGGAYNEQFF
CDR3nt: TGCTCGGGCGGGGGGGCCTACAATGAGCAGTTCTTC

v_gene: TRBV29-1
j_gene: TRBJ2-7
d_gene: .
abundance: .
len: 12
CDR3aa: CSVRQTRYEQYF
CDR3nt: TGCAGCGTTCGTCAGACTCGCTACGAGCAGTACTTC

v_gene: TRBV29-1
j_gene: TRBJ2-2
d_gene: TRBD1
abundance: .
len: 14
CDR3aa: CRVFDREYTGELFF
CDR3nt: TGCAGGGTATTCGACAGGGAATACACCGGGGAGCTGTTTTTT

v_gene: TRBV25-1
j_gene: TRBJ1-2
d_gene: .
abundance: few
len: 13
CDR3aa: CASSEVGEYGYTF
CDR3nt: TGTGCCAGCAGTGAAGTAGGAGAGTATGGCTACACCTTC

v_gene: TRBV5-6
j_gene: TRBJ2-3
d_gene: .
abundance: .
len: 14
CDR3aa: CASSPRRSTDTQYF
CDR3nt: TGTGCCAGCAGCCCCCGTCGTAGTACAGATACGCAGTATTTT

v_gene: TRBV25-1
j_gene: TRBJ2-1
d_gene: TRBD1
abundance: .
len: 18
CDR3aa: CASSDRRGQGTKRDEQFF
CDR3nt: TGTGCCAGCAGTGACCGGCGAGGACAGGGGACGAAGAGAGATGAGCAGTTCTTC

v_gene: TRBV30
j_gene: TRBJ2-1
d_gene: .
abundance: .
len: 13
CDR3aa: CAWSASPYNEQFF
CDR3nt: TGTGCCTGGAGCGCGAGCCCCTACAATGAGCAGTTCTTC

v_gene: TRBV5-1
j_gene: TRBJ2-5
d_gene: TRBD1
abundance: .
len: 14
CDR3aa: CASSSGTGRETQYF
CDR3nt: TGCGCCAGCAGCTCGGGGACAGGCCGAGAGACCCAGTACTTC

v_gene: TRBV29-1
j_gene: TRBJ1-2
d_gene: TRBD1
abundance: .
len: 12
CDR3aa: CSYDRGNYGYTF
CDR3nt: TGCAGCTATGACAGGGGAAACTATGGCTACACCTTC

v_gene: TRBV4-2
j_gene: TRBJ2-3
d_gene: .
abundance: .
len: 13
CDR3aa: CASSQGNSDTQYF
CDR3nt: TGTGCCAGCAGCCAAGGAAATTCAGATACGCAGTATTTT

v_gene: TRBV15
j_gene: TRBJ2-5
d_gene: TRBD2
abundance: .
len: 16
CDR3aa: CATSRDRGGIAETQYF
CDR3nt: TGTGCCACCAGCAGAGATCGGGGGGGCATTGCAGAGACCCAGTACTTC

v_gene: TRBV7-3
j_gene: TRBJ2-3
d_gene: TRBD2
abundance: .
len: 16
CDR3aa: CASSSGTSGEGDTQYF
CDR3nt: TGTGCCAGCAGTTCAGGGACTAGCGGGGAAGGGGATACGCAGTATTTT

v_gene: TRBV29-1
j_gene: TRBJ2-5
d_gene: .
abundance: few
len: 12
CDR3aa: CSVVRRQETQYF
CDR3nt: TGCAGCGTTGTCCGACGGCAAGAGACCCAGTACTTC

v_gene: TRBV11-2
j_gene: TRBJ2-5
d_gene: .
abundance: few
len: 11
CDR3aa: CASTPYQTQYF
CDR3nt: TGTGCCAGCACCCCTTATCAGACCCAGTACTTC

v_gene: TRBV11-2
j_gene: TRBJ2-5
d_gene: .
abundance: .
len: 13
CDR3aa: CASSYGTPETQYF
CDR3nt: TGTGCCAGCAGTTACGGGACGCCGGAGACCCAGTACTTC

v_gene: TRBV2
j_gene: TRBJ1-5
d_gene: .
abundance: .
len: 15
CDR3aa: CATRRSTEINQPQHF
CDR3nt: TGTGCCACCAGGCGGTCGACTGAAATAAATCAGCCCCAGCATTTT

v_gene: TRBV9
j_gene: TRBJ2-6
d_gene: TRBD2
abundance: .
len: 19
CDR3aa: CASSERRGMVPGSANVLTF
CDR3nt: TGTGCCAGCAGCGAGAGGCGGGGGATGGTCCCGGGGTCGGCCAACGTCCTGACTTTC